Below, 25 T cell receptor beta chains from the same sample are listed, as sequenced in a study of post-analysis software for immune sequencing data. General study findings and limits: TRBV5-6, TRBV5-1 and TRBV20-1 belonged to a set of roughly 5 TRBV segments that were more frequent in patients than controls.

These TCRs' antigens remain unknown. Prepared libraries of TCR beta cDNA carried unique molecular identifiers. TCRdb recomputed calls from the PCR reads with MiXCR, one row per CDR3 protein. The table includes hundreds of thousands of distinct CDR3 sequences, roughly 50% detected once. The sequencing sample was made of blood. The receptors derive from a girl under 18 with multiple sclerosis.

Comment on this clonotype: This may stem from a read error, because a much larger clone lies one nucleotide away. The chain combines TRBV4-1 with TRBJ1-2; TRBD1 aligns across 7 bases. Germline CDR1 and CDR2: MGHRA and YSYEKL. This CDR3 has 14 residues. The CDR3 loop is CASNQADRADGYTF. The CDR3 DNA is TGCGCCAGCAACCAAGCCGACAGGGCGGACGGCTACACCTTC.

The genes are TRBV5-1 and TRBJ2-3; D not certain. V was cut by 3 bases and J by 0 bases, with 14 bases left in between. Germline V gives CDR1 SGHRS, CDR2 YFSETQ. This CDR3 has 16 amino acids. The CDR3 sequence is CASSSGPDGSTDTQYF. CDR3 coding DNA: TGCGCCAGCAGCTCGGGTCCCGACGGTAGCACAGATACGCAGTATTTT.

The chain's CDR3 is CASSQGTSGVYEQYF. The CDR3 DNA sequence: TGTGCCAGCAGCCAGGGGACTAGCGGGGTATACGAGCAGTACTTC. The chain joins TRBV7-6 to TRBJ2-7; 13 bases map to TRBD2. This CDR3 region has 15 residues. The V gene end was trimmed by 5 bases and the J gene end by 4 bases; junction bases not matched to a gene: 5. Germline V gene lookup returns CDR1 SGHVS and CDR2 FNYEAQ.

The chain joins TRBV5-6 to TRBJ2-7; 10 bases are a match to TRBD1. V lost 5 bases to trimming and J lost 3 bases; unmatched junction nucleotides: 5. CDR1 and CDR2 (germline): SGHDT, YYEEEE. CDR3 length: 14 amino acids. CDR3 nucleotides: TGTGCCAGCAGGGGACAGGGGACAGACTACGAGCAGTACTTC. Translating it yields CASRGQGTDYEQYF.

The chain couples TRBV2 to TRBJ2-7; D is unclear. This CDR3 is 15 amino acids long. Trimming shortened V by 3 bases and J by 2 bases, and 14 bases separated the two germline ends. Looked up from germline, CDR1 is SNHLY and CDR2 is FYNNEI. The CDR3 DNA is TGTGCCAGCAGTGAGGGCAGGTCTATTACCTACGAGCAGTACTTC. Its protein is CASSEGRSITYEQYF.

The V gene is TRBV4-2, the J gene TRBJ2-1; 14 bases are a match to TRBD2. The CDR3 runs 19 residues. The junction had 8 bases not matched to a gene; V was cut back by 0 bases and J by 4 bases. Germline loops: CDR1 LGHNA, CDR2 YNFKEQ. The DNA of the CDR3 is TGTGCCAGCAGCCAAGAGGGGACTAGCGGGAGTAACTTTTACAATGAGCAGTTCTTC. Protein product: CASSQEGTSGSNFYNEQFF.

Ten or more counts support this clonotype. V gene TRBV29-1 combines with J gene TRBJ2-5; D gene uncertain. Germline V gives CDR1 SQVTM, CDR2 ANQGSEA. The CDR3 runs 11 residues. The V and J ends lost 4 bases and 3 bases respectively, with 6 bases between them. The CDR3 region is CSVAGKETQYF. The CDR3 nucleotides read TGCAGCGTTGCAGGCAAAGAGACCCAGTACTTC.

A few counts support this clonotype. This chain links TRBV20-1 with TRBJ2-7; 7 positions match TRBD2. Germline V gives CDR1 DFQATT, CDR2 SNEGSKA (reference sequence). Losses at the gene ends were 3 bases for V and 5 bases for J; bases not matched to a gene: 10. This CDR3 contains 14 residues. The CDR3 protein is CSARVGGRTDEQYF. CDR3 nucleotides: TGCAGTGCTAGGGTTGGCGGGAGAACCGACGAGCAGTACTTC.

The chain uses TRBV12-3 or TRBV12-4 and TRBJ2-7; TRBD2 aligns across 7 bases. CDR3 length: 16 amino acids. J was trimmed by 6 bases and V by 2 bases; bases with no gene match: 13. CDR3 protein: CASSLRVAGHPIEQYF. CDR3 in DNA: TGTGCCAGCAGTTTAAGGGTAGCGGGCCACCCAATCGAGCAGTACTTC.

This clonotype was counted only a few times. The J gene is TRBJ2-4, the V gene TRBV5-6; D may be TRBD1 or TRBD2 (5 bases each). The V and J ends lost 4 bases and 3 bases respectively, with 14 bases between them. Germline V gene data show CDR1 as SGHDT and CDR2 as YYEEEE. CDR3 size: 15 residues. The CDR3 spells CASSLSGTGKNIQYF. CDR3 in DNA: TGTGCCAGCAGCCTTTCCGGGACGGGCAAAAACATTCAGTACTTC.

The chain carries TRBV20-1 and TRBJ2-3, with D unresolved. Germline lookup yields CDR1 DFQATT and CDR2 SNEGSKA (reference sequence). The CDR3 is 11 residues long. V lost 5 bases and J 6 bases, leaving 9 bases between the germline ends. CDR3 sequence: CSASYQDTQYF. DNA for the CDR3: TGCAGTGCTTCCTACCAGGATACGCAGTATTTT.

The rearrangement uses TRBV12-3 or TRBV12-4 and TRBJ2-5, with D perhaps matching TRBD1 or TRBD2 (6 bases each). CDR3 length equals 17 residues. V was pared by 1 base and J by 2 bases, with 17 bases between. This CDR3 reads CASSLDQPGASQETQYF. The CDR3 bases are TGTGCCAGCAGTTTAGATCAGCCGGGGGCCAGTCAAGAGACCCAGTACTTC.

The DNA of the CDR3 is TGCAGTGCTATTTCCCCGGGGAAGTCCTACAATGAGCAGTTCTTC. This gives the protein CSAISPGKSYNEQFF. The chain carries TRBV20-1 and TRBJ2-1; weak D call: TRBD2 (5 bases). This CDR3 is 15 amino acids long. Between the trimmed V and J ends, which lost 4 bases and 1 base, there was a span of 14 bases. CDR1 is DFQATT, CDR2 SNEGSKA, per germline (reference sequence).

The chain carries TRBV7-8 and TRBJ2-7; possible D gene TRBD2, 6 bases. This CDR3 contains 14 residues. V was pared by 5 bases and J by 10 bases, with 21 bases between. Germline CDR1 reads SGHVS; CDR2 reads FQNEAQ. CDR3 amino acids: CASSRERILGSQYF. DNA of the CDR3: TGTGCCAGCAGCCGGGAGAGGATCCTGGGGTCCCAGTACTTC.

This sequence joins TRBV7-6 and TRBJ2-6; 9 bases align to TRBD1. Unmatched junction bases numbered 5, after V lost 5 bases and J lost 0 bases. Germline V gene lookup returns CDR1 SGHVS and CDR2 FNYEAQ. This CDR3 has 17 amino acids. The CDR3 region is CASSAMTGGSGANVLTF. The CDR3 nucleotides read TGTGCCAGCAGCGCAATGACAGGGGGCTCTGGGGCCAACGTCCTGACTTTC.

The chain uses TRBV12-3 or TRBV12-4 and TRBJ2-7; no firm D call. Trimming took 4 bases from V and 3 from J, leaving 7 bases between them. The CDR3 is 12 amino acids. CDR3 loop: CASSSLLYEQYF. The CDR3, as DNA: TGTGCCAGCAGTTCCCTACTCTACGAGCAGTACTTC.

The sample holds many counts of this clonotype. J is TRBJ2-7 and V is TRBV20-1; 9 bases align to TRBD1. Germline trimming cut 0 bases from V and 2 bases from J; bases unmatched to any gene: 5. Germline CDR1 reads DFQATT; CDR2 reads SNEGSKA (reference sequence). There are 15 residues in the CDR3. CDR3 amino acids: CSARDRDRDTYEQYF. DNA of the CDR3: TGCAGTGCTAGAGACCGGGACAGGGACACCTACGAGCAGTACTTC.

The chain uses TRBV5-5 and TRBJ2-3; 7 positions match TRBD2. The CDR3 is 15 residues long. V was pared by 0 bases and J by 5 bases, with 6 bases of the junction left unmatched. The germline V gene encodes CDR1 SGHKS and CDR2 YYEKEE (reference sequence). The CDR3 DNA sequence: TGTGCCAGCAGCTTGGTGTGGACTAGGGGAGATACGCAGTATTTT. Its protein is CASSLVWTRGDTQYF.

The rearrangement joins TRBV11-2 to TRBJ2-5; 9 bases map to TRBD1. CDR1 and CDR2 (germline): SGHAT, FQNNGV. The CDR3 is 15 amino acids. V dropped 3 bases and J dropped 1; count of bases not matched to a gene: 3. The CDR3 reads CASSLGQGPQETQYF. The DNA for the CDR3 is TGTGCCAGCAGCTTGGGACAGGGACCCCAAGAGACCCAGTACTTC.

Points on this clonotype: At one end the junction does not follow the germline gene, possibly because of a read error. The chain has TRBV28 and TRBJ2-5, with D hard to call. Germline CDR1 is MDHEN and CDR2 is SYDVKM. The CDR3 sequence is 14 residues long. The CDR3 here is CASRRGGRGETQYF. The CDR3 DNA is TGTGCCAGCCGCCGAGGTGGGCGAGGAGAGACTCAGTACTTC.

V and J are TRBV4-2 and TRBJ2-7; the D is unclear. There are 14 residues in the CDR3. Germline V gene sequence: CDR1 LGHNA, CDR2 YNFKEQ. V gave up 1 base and J gave up 2 bases, with 9 bases separating them. CDR3 in DNA: TGTGCCAGCAGCCAAGGGGTAGGAACCTACGAGCAGTACTTC. Residues: CASSQGVGTYEQYF.

The rearrangement uses TRBV20-1 and TRBJ2-5; D is undetermined. The CDR3 runs 14 residues. Trimming shortened V by 3 bases and J by 5 bases, and 16 bases separated the two germline ends. From germline, CDR1 is DFQATT and CDR2 SNEGSKA (reference sequence). The CDR3 sequence: CSASPLAVLETQYF. Written as DNA, the CDR3 is TGCAGTGCTAGCCCCCTGGCAGTCCTGGAGACCCAGTACTTC.

The chain combines TRBV7-3 with TRBJ2-1; D remains unclear. V was clipped by 2 bases and J by 3 bases, with 8 bases between them. The CDR3 contains 14 residues. Germline V gene sequence: CDR1 SGHTA, CDR2 FQGTGA. The CDR3 reads CASSLEANYNEQFF. CDR3 sequence (DNA): TGTGCCAGCAGCTTAGAGGCTAACTACAATGAGCAGTTCTTC.

This clonotype was recorded a few times. V and J are TRBV4-2 and TRBJ2-7; 7 nucleotides agree with TRBD2. The CDR3 is made up of 16 amino acids. V shed 0 bases and J 4 bases; nucleotides not matched to a gene: 9. The germline CDR1 and CDR2 sequences are LGHNA and YNFKEQ. CDR3 sequence: CASSQDVLAEQYEQYF. Written as DNA, the CDR3 is TGTGCCAGCAGCCAAGATGTGCTAGCGGAACAATACGAGCAGTACTTC.

This chain links TRBV20-1 with TRBJ2-1; TRBD2 matches at 12 bases. With 1 base clipped from V and 3 bases from J, the junction kept 4 bases outside the gene matches. Germline CDR1 and CDR2: DFQATT and SNEGSKA (reference sequence). CDR3 size: 16 residues. The CDR3 DNA follows: TGCAGTGCTAGAGGGCGGACTAGCGGGGTCTACAATGAGCAGTTCTTC. It specifies CSARGRTSGVYNEQFF.